The T cell receptor (beta chain) described here comes from a study of blood T cells in healthy people across ages. In germline, CDR1 is LGHNA, CDR2 YSLEER. With 0 bases removed from V and 4 bases from J, the gap between germline ends came to 15 bases. The CDR3 is made up of 17 amino acids. The use of a sample-barcoded 5' primer and a J-beta primer mix characterized a second PCR of roughly 7 to 11 cycles. TCRdb fed the 5' RACE reads into MiXCR, producing one record per CDR3 protein. The sample consists of some 640,000 distinct CDR3 sequences, more than 40% of them appearing once. They isolated at least 6 million PBMCs from each sample.

Sequencing input: blood. This TCR was recovered from a woman aged 60-75 years in good health. The chain combines TRBV4-3 with TRBJ1-4; TRBD1 might be the D (5 bases). The CDR3: CASSQDGRTSDNEKLFF. The CDR3 nucleotides read TGCGCCAGCAGCCAAGATGGGCGGACAAGTGATAATGAAAAACTGTTTTTT.